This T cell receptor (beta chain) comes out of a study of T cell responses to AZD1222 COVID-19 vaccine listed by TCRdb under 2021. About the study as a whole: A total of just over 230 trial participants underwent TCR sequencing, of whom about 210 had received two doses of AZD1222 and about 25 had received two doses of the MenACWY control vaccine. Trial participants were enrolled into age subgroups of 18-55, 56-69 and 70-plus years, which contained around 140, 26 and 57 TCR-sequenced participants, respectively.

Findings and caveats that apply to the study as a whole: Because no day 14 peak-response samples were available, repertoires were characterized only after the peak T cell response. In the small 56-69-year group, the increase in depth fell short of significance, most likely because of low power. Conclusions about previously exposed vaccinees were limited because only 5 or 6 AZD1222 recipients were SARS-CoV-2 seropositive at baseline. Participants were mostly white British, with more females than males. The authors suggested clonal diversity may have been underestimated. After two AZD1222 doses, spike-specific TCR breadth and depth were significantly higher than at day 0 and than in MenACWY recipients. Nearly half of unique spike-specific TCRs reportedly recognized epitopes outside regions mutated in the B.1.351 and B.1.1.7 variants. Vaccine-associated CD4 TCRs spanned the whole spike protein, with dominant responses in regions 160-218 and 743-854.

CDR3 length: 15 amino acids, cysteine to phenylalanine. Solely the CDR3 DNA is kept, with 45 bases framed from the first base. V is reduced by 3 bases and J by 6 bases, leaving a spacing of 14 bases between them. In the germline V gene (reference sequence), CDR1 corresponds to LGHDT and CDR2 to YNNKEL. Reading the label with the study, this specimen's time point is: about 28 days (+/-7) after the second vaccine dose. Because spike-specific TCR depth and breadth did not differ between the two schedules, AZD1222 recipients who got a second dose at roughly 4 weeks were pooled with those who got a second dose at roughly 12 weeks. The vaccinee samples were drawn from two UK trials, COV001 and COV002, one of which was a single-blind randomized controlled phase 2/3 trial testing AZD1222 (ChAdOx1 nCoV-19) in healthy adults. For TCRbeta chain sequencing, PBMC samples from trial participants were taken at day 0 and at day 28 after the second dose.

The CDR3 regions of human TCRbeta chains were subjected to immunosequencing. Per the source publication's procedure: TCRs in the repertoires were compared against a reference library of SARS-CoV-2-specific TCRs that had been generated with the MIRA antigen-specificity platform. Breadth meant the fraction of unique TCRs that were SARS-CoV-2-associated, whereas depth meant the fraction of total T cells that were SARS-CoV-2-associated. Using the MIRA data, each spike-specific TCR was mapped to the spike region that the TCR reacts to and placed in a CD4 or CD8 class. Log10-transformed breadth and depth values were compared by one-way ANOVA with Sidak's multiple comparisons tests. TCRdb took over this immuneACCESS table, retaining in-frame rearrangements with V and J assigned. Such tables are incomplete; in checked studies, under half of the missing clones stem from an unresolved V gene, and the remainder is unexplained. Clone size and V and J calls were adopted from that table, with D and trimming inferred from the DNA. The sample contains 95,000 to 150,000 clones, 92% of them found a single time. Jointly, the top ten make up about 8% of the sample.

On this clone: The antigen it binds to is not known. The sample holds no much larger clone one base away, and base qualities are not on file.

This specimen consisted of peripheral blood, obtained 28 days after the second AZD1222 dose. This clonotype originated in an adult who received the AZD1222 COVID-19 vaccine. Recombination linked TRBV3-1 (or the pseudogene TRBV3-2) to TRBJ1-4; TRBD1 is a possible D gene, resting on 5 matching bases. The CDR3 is CASSQSWGGDEKLFF. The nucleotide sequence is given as TGTGCCAGCAGCCAGAGTTGGGGGGGGGATGAAAAACTGTTTTTT.